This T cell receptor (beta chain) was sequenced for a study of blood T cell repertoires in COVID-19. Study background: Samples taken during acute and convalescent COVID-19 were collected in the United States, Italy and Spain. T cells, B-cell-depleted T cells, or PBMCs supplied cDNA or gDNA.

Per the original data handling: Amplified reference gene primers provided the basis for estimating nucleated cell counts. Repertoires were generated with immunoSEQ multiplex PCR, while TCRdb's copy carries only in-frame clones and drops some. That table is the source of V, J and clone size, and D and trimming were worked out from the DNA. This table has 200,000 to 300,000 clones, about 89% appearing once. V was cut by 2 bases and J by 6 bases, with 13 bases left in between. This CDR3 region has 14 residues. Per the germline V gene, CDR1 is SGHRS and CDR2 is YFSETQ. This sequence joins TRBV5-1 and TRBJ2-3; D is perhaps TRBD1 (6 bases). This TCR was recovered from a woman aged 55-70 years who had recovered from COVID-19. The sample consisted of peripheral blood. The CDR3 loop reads CASSFFEGVDTQYF. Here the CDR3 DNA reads TGCGCCAGCAGCTTTTTTGAGGGGGTGGATACGCAGTATTTT.